This T cell receptor beta chain was profiled in a study of cytomegalovirus exposure and HLA in healthy donors. General observations from the study: Other equally common chains were less clonally expanded than HLA-associated TCR beta chains, a later analysis showed.

Germline assignment: CDR1 LNHDA and CDR2 SQIVND (reference sequence). V lost 2 bases, J lost 4 bases, and 10 bases lay in between. The CDR3 extends over 14 amino acids. Concerning this clone: Its specificity is unknown.

13 Jbeta primers and 60 Vbeta primers were used for the PCR. Profiled with immunoSEQ multiplex PCR; TCRdb holds only in-frame clones, not every one. The table lists about 55,000 clones, approximately 80% of them singletons. The V gene is TRBV19, the J gene TRBJ2-3; no clear D gene. The sequence was collected from a female donor in good health and CMV-seronegative. The sequenced material came from PBMCs. The CDR3 nucleotides read TGTGCCAGTAGTATATTAACAGATGCAGATACGCAGTATTTT. Its translation is CASSILTDADTQYF.